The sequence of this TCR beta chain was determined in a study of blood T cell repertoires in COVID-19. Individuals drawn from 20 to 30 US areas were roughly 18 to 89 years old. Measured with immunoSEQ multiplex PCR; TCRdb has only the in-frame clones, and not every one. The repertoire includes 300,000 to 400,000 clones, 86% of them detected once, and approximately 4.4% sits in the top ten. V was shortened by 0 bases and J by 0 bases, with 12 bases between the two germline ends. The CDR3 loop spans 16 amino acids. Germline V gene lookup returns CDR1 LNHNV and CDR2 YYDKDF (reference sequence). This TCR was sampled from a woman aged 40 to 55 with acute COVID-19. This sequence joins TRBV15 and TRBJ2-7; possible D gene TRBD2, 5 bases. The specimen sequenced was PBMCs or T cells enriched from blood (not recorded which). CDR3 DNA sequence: TGTGCCACCAGCAGAGAGGGCTTGGGGAGCTCCTACGAGCAGTACTTC. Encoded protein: CATSREGLGSSYEQYF.